This T cell receptor (beta chain) was identified in a study of control samples from healthy donors and cancer patients (dated by TCRdb to 2018 to 2021). Spanning cysteine to phenylalanine, the CDR3 consists of 15 amino acids. Only the CDR3 portion is preserved as DNA: 45 bases, with reading frame beginning at the first base. In the germline V gene, CDR1 corresponds to SGHRS and CDR2 to YFSETQ. V loses 3 bases at its end and J loses 1 base; junction bases beyond the gene matches: 5. A remark on this clone: This clone's antigen is unknown. Base qualities are not provided; no much larger clone lies one nucleotide away.

Library construction relied on the immunoSEQ multiplex PCR assay. TCRdb's version of the immuneACCESS table is confined to in-frame rearrangements and falls short of the full clone set. An unresolved V gene accounts for under half of the shortfall where checked; the remainder is of unknown origin. The sample table records about 120,000 clones; just under 90% of these occur just once. The top ten constitute around 10% of the sample. This TCR was sampled from a man aged 25 to 40 in good health. Sequencing was carried out using blood. The chain is encoded by TRBV5-1 joined to TRBJ1-1; 8 bases in the junction line up with TRBD1. The CDR3 region reads CASSSRGQGNTEAFF. The DNA sequence is as follows: TGCGCCAGCAGCTCACGTGGACAGGGGAACACTGAAGCTTTCTTT. The CDR3 plus the reference TRBV5-1 and TRBJ1-1 genes for the other parts give the full variable domain: KAGVTQTPRYLIKTRGQQVTLSCSPISGHRSVSWYQQTPGQGLQFLFEYFSETQRNKGNFPGRFSGRQFSNSRSEMNVSTLELGDSALYLCASSSRGQGNTEAFFGQGTRLTVV.